The clone carrying this T cell receptor beta chain was counted at least ten times. Patients between 18 and 65 years old had hyperthyroidism, newly diagnosed and lasting under 2 months. Cells are PBMCs isolated from about 10 ml of fresh blood. The data were taken from a study of T cells in Graves' hyperthyroidism and ophthalmopathy. Background on the study: Peripheral blood specimens were obtained at initial diagnosis, prior to any treatment.

Amplification of TCR beta CDR3 regions used RNA as the template. The TCR CDR3 was amplified in a first-round RT-PCR using the HTBI primer set. TCRdb passed the multiplex PCR reads through MiXCR, listing each CDR3 protein once. This table has fewer than 900,000 distinct CDR3 sequences, roughly 15% appearing once. Sequencing used blood. The TCR was taken from a man between 18 and 29 years old with Graves' hyperthyroidism.

CDR3 bases: TGTGCCAGCAGTGAGGGCTGGCTAGCGGAAATCACAGATACGCAGTATTTT. This sequence encodes CASSEGWLAEITDTQYF. The chain is built from TRBV6-1 and TRBJ2-3, with 7 bases fitting TRBD2. The CDR3 totals 17 residues. Looked up from germline, CDR1 is MNHNS and CDR2 is SASEGT. V lost 3 bases to trimming and J lost 2 bases; unmatched junction nucleotides: 11.